This T cell receptor beta chain was recovered during a study of technical replicates of blood from several donors. V gave up 1 base and J gave up 4 bases, with 18 bases separating them. Germline loops: CDR1 SGHDT, CDR2 YYEEEE. This CDR3 contains 16 residues. Only in-frame clones appear in the TCRdb table, and some are missing; sequencing was by immunoSEQ multiplex PCR. Of around 63,000 clones in the sample, about 91% were seen once. V usage is TRBV5-6 and J usage is TRBJ2-7; D remains ambiguous. Sequences were obtained from PBMCs. The clonotype comes from a human donor in good health. Some clones in this sample may be carry-over from other donors' samples. The CDR3 loop reads CASSLRRAGVSYEQYF. In DNA, the CDR3 is TGTGCCAGCAGCTTGCGTCGAGCTGGAGTAAGTTACGAGCAGTACTTC.